This note documents a single T cell receptor beta chain sequence. Its target is not known. The entry originates in a study of T cells in Graves' hyperthyroidism and ophthalmopathy. Diagnoses rested on clinical symptoms, serum thyroxine and TRAb, thyroid ultrasound and orbital computed tomography. RNA transcripts were the template for amplifying TCR beta CDR3 regions. HTBI primers were employed in a first-round RT-PCR of the TCR CDR3. TCRdb reprocessed the multiplex PCR reads via MiXCR and lists one record per CDR3 protein. The table records around 520,000 distinct CDR3 sequences, around 22% of them present only once. V lost 0 bases and J lost 4, with 18 bases in between. CDR3 length: 17 residues. Germline V CDR1 and CDR2: SGHVS, FQNEAQ. Study results and caveats: The model predicted ophthalmopathy a median around six months before onset. In simple terms, a model built on 13 V-J features told ophthalmopathy apart from stable hyperthyroidism. Expanded thyroid clonotypes (above 0.001) were mostly also found in blood.

The V call is TRBV7-8, the J call TRBJ1-2; D ambiguous. This TCR came from a woman aged 25 to 39 with Graves' ophthalmopathy. Specimen: blood. The CDR3: CASSLAQLGQARYGYTF. In nucleotides, the CDR3 is TGTGCCAGCAGCTTAGCCCAACTCGGGCAGGCCCGCTATGGCTACACCTTC.